These 25 T cell receptor beta chains were all obtained from the same sample, sequenced in a study of T cells in Graves' hyperthyroidism and ophthalmopathy (dated by TCRdb to about 2019). The library came from multiplex PCR. These reads were obtained on an Illumina HiSeq 2000. Amplification of TCR beta CDR3 regions was carried out from RNA transcripts. A first-round RT-PCR of the TCR CDR3 used the HTBI primer set with the Qiagen OneStep RT-PCR kit. TCRdb itself trimmed the public reads at Q25 with fastp, ran MiXCR and retained productive beta chains. CDR3 protein duplicates are merged, each entry listing the most common genes and DNA. In this sample the table shows some 490,000 distinct CDR3 sequences, 22% of which occur a single time. Less than 65% of the sample is taken by the ten largest. Material: blood. The receptor source for this set is a woman in her 70s with Graves' ophthalmopathy.

The chain recombines TRBV6-2 or TRBV6-3 with TRBJ2-5, with D hard to call. V shed 6 bases and J shed 2 bases, with 13 bases lying between them. The germline CDR1 and CDR2 sequences are MNHEY and SVGEGT. The CDR3 sequence is 14 residues long. This chain's CDR3 is CASRVVVGQETQYF. The CDR3 nucleotides read TGTGCCAGCAGGGTCGTGGTAGGTCAAGAGACCCAGTACTTC.

This chain uses TRBV27 with TRBJ2-5, with D unclear. The germline gives CDR1 MNHEY, CDR2 SMNVEV (reference sequence). Trimming stripped 3 bases from V and 2 bases from J, with 10 bases between. The CDR3 extends over 14 amino acids. The CDR3 sequence: CASSFIGRQETQYF. Written as DNA, the CDR3 is TGTGCCAGCAGTTTCATAGGACGGCAAGAGACCCAGTACTTC.

The chain recombines TRBV11-2 with TRBJ2-1, with 8 nucleotides matching TRBD2. The CDR3 is made up of 15 amino acids. The germline V gene has CDR1 SGHAT and CDR2 FQNNGV. Trimming took 0 bases from V and 9 from J; bases not matched to a gene: 7. For the CDR3, the DNA is TGTGCCAGCAGCTTAGATCTCAGCGGGAGAGGTGAGCAGTTCTTC. This codes for CASSLDLSGRGEQFF.

The chain recombines TRBV18 with TRBJ1-3, with D unresolved. Germline CDR1 is KGHSH and CDR2 is LQKENI. V lost 3 bases, J lost 0 bases, and 9 bases lay in between. This CDR3 spans 15 amino acids. Here the CDR3 reads CASSPREGSGNTIYF. The CDR3 DNA reads TGTGCCAGCTCACCCCGCGAGGGCTCTGGAAACACCATATATTTT.

In this sample, this clonotype turned up many times. The rearrangement joins TRBV28 to TRBJ2-7; 8 bases map to TRBD2. V lost 5 bases and J lost 5; bases outside the gene matches: 8. This CDR3 has 14 residues. Looked up from germline, CDR1 is MDHEN and CDR2 is SYDVKM. CDR3 DNA: TGTGCCAGCAGTACGACGGGAGGGCCCCACGAGCAGTACTTC. This gives the protein CASSTTGGPHEQYF.

This rearrangement joins TRBV7-3 to TRBJ2-1; TRBD2 matches at 9 bases. The CDR3 is made up of 15 amino acids. The ends lost 5 bases at V and 8 bases at J; junction bases unmatched: 10. Germline loops: CDR1 SGHTA, CDR2 FQGTGA. The CDR3 bases are TGTGCCAGCAGCCGACTTGGGACTAGCATCGATGAGCAGTTCTTC. This translates into CASSRLGTSIDEQFF.

This clonotype was detected a few times. CDR3 DNA sequence: TGTGCCAGCAGCCACGACAGGGAAAAACTGTTTTTT. It specifies CASSHDREKLFF. V is TRBV6-1 and J is TRBJ1-4; TRBD1 might be the D (6 bases). V shed 6 bases and J shed 8 bases, with 10 bases lying between them. The CDR3 runs 12 residues. Per the germline V gene, CDR1 is MNHNS and CDR2 is SASEGT.

This clonotype was counted many times. The rearrangement links TRBV7-9 to TRBJ2-5, with D possibly TRBD1 on 7 matching bases. Trimming pared 10 bases from V and 2 bases from J, leaving 17 bases between. CDR3 size: 14 residues. Germline CDR1 SEHNR, CDR2 FQNEAQ (reference sequence). CDR3 in amino acids: CAIVAGQPQETQYF. The CDR3 DNA follows: TGTGCCATAGTGGCGGGACAGCCACAAGAGACCCAGTACTTC.

On this clonotype: A read error may account for a junction end that differs from germline. In DNA form, the CDR3 reads TGTGCCAGCAGCCCGGGGGGCGCCTATAATTCAACCCTCCACTTT. Translated: CASSPGGAYNSTLHF. The V gene is TRBV12-3 or TRBV12-4, the J gene TRBJ1-6, with TRBD1 as a possible D gene (6 bases). The CDR3 spans 15 residues.

This clonotype has ten or more counts. The chain recombines TRBV2 with TRBJ2-5, with 15 bases fitting TRBD2. This CDR3 comprises 17 residues. V was pared by 0 bases and J by 4 bases, with 3 bases of the junction left unmatched. Germline V gene sequence: CDR1 SNHLY, CDR2 FYNNEI. CDR3 in DNA: TGTGCCAGCAGTGAAGCCGGGACTAGCGGGAGGAGAGAGACCCAGTACTTC. Encoded protein: CASSEAGTSGRRETQYF.

This clonotype was observed at least ten times. V is TRBV7-2 and J is TRBJ2-3; 7 nucleotides match TRBD2. CDR3 length: 15 residues. The J segment lost 6 bases and the V segment lost 2 bases, leaving 8 bases of the junction unmatched. Per the germline V gene, CDR1 is SGHTA and CDR2 is FQGNSA. In nucleotides, the CDR3 is TGTGCCAGCAGCTTATCCCGGCGGGAGTGGGATACGCAGTATTTT. Residues: CASSLSRREWDTQYF.

The chain has TRBV7-3 and TRBJ2-3, with D possibly being TRBD2 (5 bases). The CDR3 spans 13 residues. Looked up from germline, CDR1 is SGHTA and CDR2 is FQGTGA. The V end lost 5 bases, the J end lost 4 bases, and 10 bases lay between the germline ends. This CDR3 reads CASSPGFADTQYF. The CDR3 DNA reads TGTGCCAGCAGCCCGGGGTTTGCAGATACGCAGTATTTT.

This chain uses TRBV5-6 with TRBJ2-1; perhaps TRBD2 as D (6 bases). V lost 1 base and J 10 bases, leaving 18 bases between the germline ends. The CDR3 loop spans 15 amino acids. Per the germline V gene, CDR1 is SGHDT and CDR2 is YYEEEE. DNA for the CDR3: TGTGCCAGCAGCTTGACTGGGGGGTTCCGCTACGAGCAGTTCTTC. It specifies CASSLTGGFRYEQFF.

This clonotype was picked up many times. In DNA form, the CDR3 reads TGTGCCATCAGTGAGAAGGGACAGGGGTCCTACGAGCAGTACTTC. Translation gives CAISEKGQGSYEQYF. This chain connects TRBV10-3 to TRBJ2-7; TRBD1 matches 10 bases. This CDR3 contains 15 residues. The J segment lost 1 base and the V segment lost 2 bases, leaving 2 bases of the junction unmatched. Germline lookup yields CDR1 ENHRY and CDR2 SYGVKD.

This clonotype was recorded a few times. This chain joins TRBV29-1 and TRBJ2-1; the match to TRBD1 covers 10 bases. V gave up 6 bases and J gave up 9 bases; unmatched junction bases: 2. This CDR3 contains 11 residues. Germline V lookup: CDR1 SQVTM, CDR2 ANQGSEA. The CDR3, as DNA: TGCAGCGTGGACAGGGGGGGTGAGCAGTTCTTC. Its protein is CSVDRGGEQFF.

V gene TRBV2 combines with J gene TRBJ2-7; 8 nucleotides line up with TRBD1. Trimming cost V 4 bases and J 6 bases; bases outside gene matches: 5. Germline CDR1 and CDR2: SNHLY and FYNNEI. The CDR3 loop spans 13 amino acids. The CDR3 DNA follows: TGTGCCAGCAGTGCCCAGGGGGCAGGCGAGCAGTACTTC. It specifies CASSAQGAGEQYF.

This clonotype was observed many times. The chain uses TRBV9 and TRBJ1-4, with D perhaps TRBD1 (5 bases). Germline V lookup: CDR1 SGDLS, CDR2 YYNGEE. With 2 bases removed from V and 8 bases from J, the gap between germline ends came to 13 bases. CDR3 size: 14 residues. The DNA for the CDR3 is TGTGCCAGCAGCGTCTTCGGGGGATCCGAAAAACTGTTTTTT. It is translated as CASSVFGGSEKLFF.

Comment on this clonotype: The germline gene is not matched at one end of the junction; a read error may be the cause. This rearrangement joins TRBV27 to TRBJ2-1; 13 nucleotides align to TRBD2. The germline V gene has CDR1 MNHEY and CDR2 SMNVEV (reference sequence). The CDR3 runs to 17 residues. Here the CDR3 reads CAGSLWGWTSGSNEQFF. The CDR3 nucleotides are TGTGCCGGCAGTTTATGGGGTTGGACTAGCGGGAGTAATGAGCAGTTCTTC.

This clonotype was found a few times. J is TRBJ1-6 and V is TRBV2; D is unresolved. Germline CDR1 SNHLY, CDR2 FYNNEI. The CDR3 spans 13 residues. V lost 4 bases to trimming and J lost 7 bases, with 8 bases between them. In nucleotides, the CDR3 is TGTGCCAGCAGTGCTATACAGAATTCACCCCTCCACTTT. It codes for CASSAIQNSPLHF. Full variable domain (remainder filled in from reference TRBV2 and TRBJ1-6): EPEVTQTPSHQVTQMGQEVILRCVPISNHLYFYWYRQILGQKVEFLVSFYNNEISEKSEIFDDQFSVERPDGSNFTLKIRSTKLEDSAMYFCASSAIQNSPLHFGNGTRLTVT.

DNA for the CDR3: TGCAGTCCCCCGGGCCAAGGGACCCATGAGCAGTTCTTC. This gives the protein CSPPGQGTHEQFF. The chain carries TRBV20-1 and TRBJ2-1; D is perhaps TRBD1 or TRBD2 (5 bases each). Looked up from germline, CDR1 is DFQATT and CDR2 is SNEGSKA (reference sequence). This CDR3 has 13 residues. The V and J ends lost 8 bases and 8 bases respectively, with 19 bases between them.

In its sample, this clonotype was seen a few times. V and J are TRBV3-1 and TRBJ1-2; TRBD1 aligns across 7 bases. The CDR3 consists of 14 residues. Trimming at V came to 4 bases and at J to 4 bases, leaving 6 bases not matched to a gene. The V gene's germline CDR1 is LGHDT and CDR2 YNNKEL (reference sequence). CDR3 in amino acids: CASSLQGQIYGYTF. CDR3 sequence (DNA): TGTGCCAGCAGCCTTCAGGGACAGATCTATGGCTACACCTTC.

A few counts support this clonotype. The chain recombines TRBV25-1 with TRBJ2-3; TRBD1 matches at 8 bases. In germline, CDR1 is MGHDK, CDR2 SYGVNS. The CDR3 contains 15 residues. V shed 2 bases and J 3 bases; nucleotides not matched to a gene: 4. The CDR3 loop reads CASSETGGRTDTQYF. DNA of the CDR3: TGTGCCAGCAGTGAAACAGGGGGAAGGACAGATACGCAGTATTTT.

This clonotype appeared many times. V and J are TRBV3-1 and TRBJ1-5; D uncertain. CDR3 length equals 13 residues. The V and J ends lost 0 bases and 7 bases respectively, with 7 bases between them. Germline V gives CDR1 LGHDT, CDR2 YNNKEL (reference sequence). Here the CDR3 reads CASSQDLRQPQHF. CDR3 nucleotide sequence: TGTGCCAGCAGCCAAGATCTAAGGCAGCCCCAGCATTTT. Together with reference TRBV3-1 and TRBJ1-5, the CDR3 gives the full variable domain: DTAVSQTPKYLVTQMGNDKSIKCEQNLGHDTMYWYKQDSKKFLKIMFSYNNKELIINETVPNRFSPKSPDKAHLNLHINSLELGDSAVYFCASSQDLRQPQHFGDGTRLSIL.

This clonotype was recorded at least ten times. J is TRBJ2-7 and V is TRBV28, with D possibly matching TRBD2 (6 bases). CDR3 length equals 14 residues. Trimming removed 7 bases at V and 2 bases at J, with 15 bases between. CDR1 is MDHEN and CDR2 is SYDVKM in the germline V gene. This chain's CDR3 is CASISSEPAYEQYF. The CDR3, as DNA: TGTGCCAGCATTTCTAGCGAGCCCGCCTACGAGCAGTACTTC.

The chain uses TRBV3-1 and TRBJ1-2; tentatively, D is TRBD1 (6 bases). V was trimmed by 4 bases and J by 1 base, leaving 10 bases between them. There are 14 residues in the CDR3. Germline loops: CDR1 LGHDT, CDR2 YNNKEL (reference sequence). CDR3 nucleotides: TGTGCCAGCAGCCCGGGACACGGTAACTATGGCTACACCTTC. Its translation: CASSPGHGNYGYTF.